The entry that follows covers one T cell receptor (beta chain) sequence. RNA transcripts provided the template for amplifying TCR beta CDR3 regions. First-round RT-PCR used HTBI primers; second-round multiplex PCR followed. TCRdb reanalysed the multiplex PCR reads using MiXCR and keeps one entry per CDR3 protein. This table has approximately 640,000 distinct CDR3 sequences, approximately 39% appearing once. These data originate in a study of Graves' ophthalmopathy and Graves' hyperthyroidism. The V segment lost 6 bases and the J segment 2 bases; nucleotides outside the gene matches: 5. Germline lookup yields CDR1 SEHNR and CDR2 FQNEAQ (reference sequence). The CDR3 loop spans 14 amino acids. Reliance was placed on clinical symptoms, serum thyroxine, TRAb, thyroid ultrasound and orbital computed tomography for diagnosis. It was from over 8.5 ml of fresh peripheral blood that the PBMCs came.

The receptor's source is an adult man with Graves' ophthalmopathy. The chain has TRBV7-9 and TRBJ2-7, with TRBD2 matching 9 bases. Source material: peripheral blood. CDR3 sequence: CASRSTSGTYEQYF. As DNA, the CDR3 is TGTGCCAGCAGGTCGACTAGCGGAACCTACGAGCAGTACTTC. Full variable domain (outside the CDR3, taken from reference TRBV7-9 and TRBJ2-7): DTGVSQNPRHKITKRGQNVTFRCDPISEHNRLYWYRQTLGQGPEFLTYFQNEAQLEKSRLLSDRFSAERPKGSFSTLEIQRTEQGDSAMYLCASRSTSGTYEQYFGPGTRLTVT.